This record concerns one T cell receptor (beta chain) sequence. Methods used by the authors: It was from reference gene primer amplification that nucleated cell counts were estimated. Sequencing used immunoSEQ multiplex PCR; TCRdb keeps in-frame clones, though not all of them. V, J and clone size are taken as reported in that table, and D and trimming were inferred from the DNA itself. Altogether around 340,000 clones are present, roughly 85% being singletons, with the ten largest covering about 4.2%. These data come from a study of blood T cell repertoires in COVID-19. The wider study: From the United States, Italy and Spain came samples of acute and convalescent COVID-19. T cells, B-cell-depleted T cells, or PBMCs supplied cDNA or gDNA.

CDR1 and CDR2 from the germline V gene are KGHSH and LQKENI. The CDR3 consists of 15 residues. V dropped 3 bases and J dropped 0 bases, with 11 bases sitting between them. The sequenced sample consisted of PBMCs or T cells enriched from blood (not recorded which). The chain couples TRBV18 to TRBJ1-1, with D tentatively TRBD1 (5 bases). This sequence originates from a woman between 40 and 50 years old with acute COVID-19. The CDR3 region is CASSPYGGMNTEAFF. The CDR3, as DNA: TGTGCCAGCTCACCTTACGGGGGGATGAACACTGAAGCTTTCTTT.